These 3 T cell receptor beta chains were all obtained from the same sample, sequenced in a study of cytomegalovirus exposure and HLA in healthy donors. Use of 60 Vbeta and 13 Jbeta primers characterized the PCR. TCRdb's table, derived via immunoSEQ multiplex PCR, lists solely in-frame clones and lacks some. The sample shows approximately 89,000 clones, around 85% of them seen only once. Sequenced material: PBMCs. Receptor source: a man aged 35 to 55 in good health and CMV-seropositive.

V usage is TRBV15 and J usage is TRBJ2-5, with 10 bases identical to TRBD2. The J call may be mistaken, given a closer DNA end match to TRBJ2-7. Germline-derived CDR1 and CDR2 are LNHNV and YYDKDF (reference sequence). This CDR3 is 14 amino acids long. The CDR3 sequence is CATSIAGGTYEQYF. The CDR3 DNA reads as TGTGCCACCAGCATAGCGGGGGGAACCTACGAGCAGTACTTC.

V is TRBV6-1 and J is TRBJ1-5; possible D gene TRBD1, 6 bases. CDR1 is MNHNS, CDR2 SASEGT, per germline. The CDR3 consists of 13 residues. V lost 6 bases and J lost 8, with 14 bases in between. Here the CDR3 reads CASRRTGMEPQHF. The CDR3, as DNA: TGTGCCAGCAGGCGAACAGGGATGGAGCCCCAGCATTTT.

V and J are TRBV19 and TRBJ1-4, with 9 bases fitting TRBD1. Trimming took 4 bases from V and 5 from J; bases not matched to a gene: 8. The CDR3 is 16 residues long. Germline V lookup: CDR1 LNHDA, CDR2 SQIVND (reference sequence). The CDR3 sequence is CASSNRGGTGNEKLFF. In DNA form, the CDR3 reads TGTGCCAGTAGTAACAGAGGCGGGACAGGGAATGAAAAACTGTTTTTT.